Listed below are T cell receptor beta chains from one sample, sequenced in a study of blood T cell repertoires in COVID-19. The repertoire was sequenced with immunoSEQ multiplex PCR; TCRdb's copy has only in-frame clones and lacks some. The repertoire holds approximately 150,000 clones, over 70% seen once, with about 6.5% in the top ten. Material for sequencing was peripheral blood. The receptor set was obtained from a man at least 80 years old with acute or convalescent COVID-19. Each CDR3 is given with its conserved first and last residue. The D gene is left open where the match is weak. The size of a clone is reported for some rows only, either as once, few or many, or as a class for expanded clones.

clone_size d_call j_call v_call cdr3_nt cdr3_aa
NA NA TRBJ2-7 TRBV25-1 TGTGCCAGCAGTCCTCCTGGGGGGAATTACGAGCAGTACTTC CASSPPGGNYEQYF
NA NA TRBJ1-5 TRBV19 TGTGCCAGTGCCCTCTGGGGCCAGCCCCAGCATTTT CASALWGQPQHF
NA NA TRBJ1-6 TRBV10-2 TGCGCCAGCAGTGACGTCAGGCTCTCCTATAATTCACCCCTCCACTTT CASSDVRLSYNSPLHF
NA NA TRBJ1-2 TRBV4-1 TGCGCCAGCAGCCAAGGACAAGCTAACTATGGCTACACCTTC CASSQGQANYGYTF
NA TRBD1 TRBJ2-2 TRBV5-1 TGCGCCAGCAGCGAAGGGACAGGGGGGACCGGGGAGCTGTTTTTT CASSEGTGGTGELFF
once TRBD1 TRBJ2-7 TRBV7-2 TGTGCCAGCAGCTTAGGTCCGCAGGGGGCCCCCTACGAGCAGTACTTC CASSLGPQGAPYEQYF
NA TRBD1 TRBJ1-1 TRBV15 TGTGCCACCAGGGGGGGACAGCGGATCGGTGAAGCTTTCTTT CATRGGQRIGEAFF
NA TRBD1 TRBJ1-2 TRBV6-5 TGTGCCAGCAGCCTAAACACAGGGGGCGATGGCTACACCTTC CASSLNTGGDGYTF
NA NA TRBJ2-5 TRBV11-2 TGTGCCAGCAGCTTAGATCCAGGGGGGAAGACCCAGTACTTC CASSLDPGGKTQYF
NA TRBD2 TRBJ2-7 TRBV19 TGTGCCAGTAGTATGGGGACTAGCGCCTACGAGCAGTACTTC CASSMGTSAYEQYF
NA TRBD2 TRBJ2-1 TRBV5-1 TGCGCCAGCAGCTTTGACGGGGGGGCCTATGAGCAGTTCTTC CASSFDGGAYEQFF
NA TRBD1 TRBJ1-2 TRBV2 TGTGCCAGCAGTGAAGGGACAGGGAGAGGTGAAGTAGGCTACACCTTC CASSEGTGRGEVGYTF
NA NA TRBJ1-4 TRBV30 TGTGCCTGGAGACAGGTTAATGAAAAACTGTTTTTT CAWRQVNEKLFF
NA TRBD2 TRBJ2-1 TRBV7-3 TGTGCCAGCAGCTCTAGCGGGCCGACCAATGAGCAGTTCTTC CASSSSGPTNEQFF
NA NA TRBJ1-4 TRBV5-1 TGCGCCAGCAGCTTGGGTGACATCCTTAATGAAAAACTGTTTTTT CASSLGDILNEKLFF
NA NA TRBJ1-5 TRBV27 TGTGCCAGCAGTCCCTTGAAGGGGTATAGCAATCAGCCCCAGCATTTT CASSPLKGYSNQPQHF
NA TRBD1 TRBJ1-1 TRBV29-1 TGCAGCGTTGAGTTAGGACAGGGAAAAGCTTTCTTT CSVELGQGKAFF
NA TRBD1 TRBJ1-1 TRBV18 TGTGCCAGCTCACCAGCACAGGGGAGCGAAGCTTTCTTT CASSPAQGSEAFF
NA TRBD1 TRBJ2-7 TRBV7-2 TGTGCCAGCAGCTTACCACAGGACAGGGACCCGTACTTC CASSLPQDRDPYF
NA NA TRBJ2-1 TRBV19 TGTGCCAGTAAGGTTTTGGGGGCGGGTGGGAACAATGAGCAGTTCTTC CASKVLGAGGNNEQFF
NA NA TRBJ1-1 TRBV14 TGTGCCAGCAGCGCAACAGGGACCACTGAAGCTTTCTTT CASSATGTTEAFF
NA NA TRBJ1-4 TRBV6-1 TGTGCCAGCAGTGGTACCTGGCTGGCAACTAATGAAAAACTGTTTTTT CASSGTWLATNEKLFF
once NA TRBJ2-6 TRBV7-9 TGTGCCAGCAGCTTACCTCCGTCCTTGGTCCTGACTTTC CASSLPPSLVLTF
once NA TRBJ1-4 TRBV7-2 TGTGCCAGCAGCTTACAGGCTTTTGAAAAACTGTTTTTT CASSLQAFEKLFF
NA NA TRBJ1-4 TRBV2 TGTGCCAGCAGTGTCCTCACTAGGGAAAAACTGTTTTTT CASSVLTREKLFF
NA TRBD1 TRBJ2-7 TRBV2 TGTGCCAGCAGCGGACAGGGGAGGAACGAGCAGTACTTC CASSGQGRNEQYF
few NA TRBJ2-7 TRBV27 TGTGCCAGCAGTTTTAGTCTGCCGTCGGGCTACGAGCAGTACTTC CASSFSLPSGYEQYF
NA TRBD2 TRBJ2-1 TRBV4-2 TGTGCCAGCAGCCCCAGTCCTAGCGGGGGGAACGAGCAGTTCTTC CASSPSPSGGNEQFF
NA TRBD1 TRBJ1-6 TRBV5-1 TGCGCCAGCAGCGGGGACGGACAGGGAAATTCACCCCTCCACTTT CASSGDGQGNSPLHF
NA NA TRBJ2-7 TRBV30 TGTGCCTGGAGTGTACCGGCGGGGTACGAGCAGTACTTC CAWSVPAGYEQYF
few TRBD1 TRBJ1-1 TRBV5-1 TGCGCCAGCAGCTTGGCCGGGACAGCCCTGGGGGGTAACACTGAAGCTTTCTTT CASSLAGTALGGNTEAFF
once NA TRBJ1-1 TRBV7-2 TGTGCCAGCAGCCCCAGGAGGGGGGGCACTGAAGCTTTCTTT CASSPRRGGTEAFF
NA NA TRBJ2-7 TRBV3-1/TRBV3-2 TGTGCCAGCAGCCCGCGGCAGGGGTCCGAGCAGTACTTC CASSPRQGSEQYF
NA TRBD1 TRBJ1-6 TRBV28 TGTGCCAGCAGACGACAGGGTAATAATTCACCCCTCCACTTT CASRRQGNNSPLHF
NA NA TRBJ2-7 TRBV2 TGTGCCAGCGGACTAACTTACGAGCAGTACTTC CASGLTYEQYF
NA TRBD1 TRBJ1-6 TRBV30 TGTGCCTGGACGGACAGGGTGGGCCCCCTCCACTTT CAWTDRVGPLHF
NA NA TRBJ2-7 TRBV7-2 TGTGCCAGCAGCTTAGTGGGCAGGGGATCGCAGTACTTC CASSLVGRGSQYF
NA TRBD2 TRBJ2-1 TRBV28 TGTGCCAGCAGTTTCCTAGCGGAGCTTGACAATGAGCAGTTCTTC CASSFLAELDNEQFF
few NA TRBJ2-1 TRBV6-5 TGTGCCACGAAGAGGACATCTTACAATGAGCAGTTCTTC CATKRTSYNEQFF
NA NA TRBJ1-1 TRBV2 TGTGCCAGCAGTGAACTCCGGGGGAGCACTGAAGCTTTCTTT CASSELRGSTEAFF
NA TRBD2 TRBJ2-7 TRBV18 TGTGCCAGCTCACCGACTAGCGGGGCGGGGGCCGGCGAGCAGTACTTC CASSPTSGAGAGEQYF
NA NA TRBJ2-7 TRBV28 TGTGCCAGCAGTTTATCAGGGCCCCTCCTGGGGGAGCAGTACTTC CASSLSGPLLGEQYF
NA NA TRBJ1-2 TRBV5-1 TGCGCCAGCAGCCCCCGGGACACTACTAACTATGGCTACACCTTC CASSPRDTTNYGYTF
NA NA TRBJ2-2 TRBV18 TGTGCCAGCTCACCTAACAGGGGAGGTGACACCGGGGAGCTGTTTTTT CASSPNRGGDTGELFF
once TRBD2 TRBJ2-3 TRBV3-1/TRBV3-2 TGTGCCAGCAGCCAGGGGGGACTAGCAACAGATACGCAGTATTTT CASSQGGLATDTQYF
NA TRBD1 TRBJ1-1 TRBV6-5 TGTGCCAGCCGGACAGGGGGCAGCGGTACTGAAGCTTTCTTT CASRTGGSGTEAFF
NA NA TRBJ1-4 TRBV6-6 TGTGCCAGCAGCTCAGGGGCTAGCAATGAAAAACTGTTTTTT CASSSGASNEKLFF
NA NA TRBJ1-5 TRBV5-3 TGTGCCAGAAGCGAGACAGAGTCGAGCAATCAGCCCCAGCATTTT CARSETESSNQPQHF
once NA TRBJ2-2 TRBV11-2 TGTGCCAGCAGCTCCAGCGTCACCGGGGAGCTGTTTTTT CASSSSVTGELFF
NA NA TRBJ2-1 TRBV5-1 TGCGCCAGCAGCTTCATAGCCTCCTACAATGAGCAGTTCTTC CASSFIASYNEQFF
NA TRBD1 TRBJ2-7 TRBV6-5 TGTGCCAGCAGTTTGGACAGGAGCTCCTACGAGCAGTACTTC CASSLDRSSYEQYF
NA TRBD1 TRBJ1-4 TRBV9 TGTGCCAGCAGCGTATCCGGACAGGGTCATGAAAAACTGTTTTTT CASSVSGQGHEKLFF
NA NA TRBJ1-1 TRBV5-1 TGCGCCAGCAGCTCCACGGTGAACACTGAAGCTTTCTTT CASSSTVNTEAFF
few TRBD2 TRBJ2-7 TRBV7-3 TGTGCCAGCAGCTTAGGGCTAGCGGGGCCCTACGAGCAGTACTTC CASSLGLAGPYEQYF